This T cell receptor beta chain appears in the sequencing data of a study of blood T cell repertoires in COVID-19. Study at large: From the United States, Italy and Spain came samples of acute and convalescent COVID-19. T cells, B-cell-depleted T cells, or PBMCs supplied cDNA or gDNA.

CDR1 is SNHLY, CDR2 FYNNEI, per germline. Losses at the gene ends were 4 bases for V and 4 bases for J; bases not matched to a gene: 3. This CDR3 has 14 residues. Original analysis: How many nucleated cells were present was estimated from reference gene primer amplification. Some clones are missing from TCRdb's copy, which holds only in-frame ones; the method was immunoSEQ multiplex PCR. The V and J calls and clone size are taken from that table; D and trimming were inferred from the DNA. The sample contains hundreds of thousands of clones, 65% to 90% of which appear only once. This clonotype was sampled from a woman aged 70-85 years with COVID-19, enrolled during active disease. Sequencing was performed on peripheral blood. The chain combines TRBV2 with TRBJ1-5; 8 bases agree with TRBD1. CDR3 loop: CASSGQGANQPQHF. The CDR3 nucleotides are TGTGCCAGCAGTGGTCAGGGGGCGAATCAGCCCCAGCATTTT.